This T cell receptor beta chain comes out of a study of kidney transplant recipient with SARS-CoV-2 infection. Germline V gene lookup returns CDR1 MNHEY and CDR2 SVGEGT. V lost 5 bases and J lost 4, with 23 bases in between. This CDR3 has 17 residues. Ten or more counts support this clonotype. TCRdb reprocessed the reads with MiXCR, giving one entry per CDR3 protein. The sample lists 200,000 to 250,000 distinct CDR3 sequences, under 35% occurring once. The source material was a blood sample, sampled at baseline and between days 110 and 120 from a kidney transplant recipient. The J gene is TRBJ1-2, the V gene TRBV6-2 or TRBV6-3; the D is unclear. The clonotype comes from a young adult male patient who had COVID-19 and was a kidney transplant recipient. Some T cells may possibly be graft donor cells. In nucleotides, the CDR3 is TGTGCCAGCAGTAAAGCCCCCTGCATCGGAAAGACCTATGGCTACACCTTC. It codes for CASSKAPCIGKTYGYTF.